A selection of T cell receptor beta chains follows, all from one sample in a study of blood T cells in healthy people across ages. TCRdb reprocessed the 5' RACE reads with MiXCR, giving one entry per CDR3 protein. The sample shows roughly 1.9 million distinct CDR3 sequences, about two fifths of them seen only once. Sequences were obtained from blood. These receptors all stem from a human donor in good health. Both conserved end residues are part of each CDR3. The D gene is left open where the match is weak. Part of the rows lack a size; the others show once, few, many or a class for expanded clones.

V	size	D	J	DNA	CDR3
TRBV2	many	NA	TRBJ2-7	TGTGCCAGCAGTAAAGAAGGGTACGAGCAGTACTTC	CASSKEGYEQYF
TRBV28	NA	NA	TRBJ1-2	TGTGCCAGCAGTTTATTGTTGGGGTATGGCTACACCTTC	CASSLLLGYGYTF
TRBV20-1	few	NA	TRBJ2-3	TGCAGTGCTAACAACCCGAGAGCCGGTGATACACAGTATTTT	CSANNPRAGDTQYF
TRBV6-2/TRBV6-3	NA	NA	TRBJ2-1	TGTGCCAGCAGTCGGCGGAGTGAGCAGTTCTTC	CASSRRSEQFF
TRBV5-1	NA	TRBD1	TRBJ2-1	TGCGCCAGCAGCTTGGGAGTCGGGACAGTCAACAATGAGCAGTTCTTC	CASSLGVGTVNNEQFF
TRBV6-6	NA	TRBD1	TRBJ2-7	TGTGCCAGCACTAAGACAGGGATCTCCTATCTCGAGCAGTACTTC	CASTKTGISYLEQYF
TRBV7-9	few	TRBD1	TRBJ1-1	TGTGCCAGCAGCCTTATCCTTTTAAATCGCCCGGGACAGCGTGAAGCTTTCTTT	CASSLILLNRPGQREAFF
TRBV20-1	NA	TRBD1	TRBJ2-5	TGCAGTGCTAGGAAAACGACAGGGCTTCGGTACTTC	CSARKTTGLRYF
TRBV6-2/TRBV6-3	NA	NA	TRBJ1-1	TGTGCCAGCAGTTACAAGAACCAGAACACTGAAGCCTTCTTT	CASSYKNQNTEAFF
TRBV6-2/TRBV6-3	NA	NA	TRBJ2-3	TGTGCCAGCAGCCTCCGAAGGTGGCCGTCGATGGACACAGATACGCAGTATTTT	CASSLRRWPSMDTDTQYF
TRBV18	NA	TRBD1	TRBJ2-4	TGTGCCAGCTCACCTGAACAGGGGGCGTCTGAGCAGTACTTC	CASSPEQGASEQYF
TRBV20-1	few	NA	TRBJ1-5	TGCAGTGCTAGACGGGGGTTAGGGTTGTACCTTAGCAATCAGCCCCAGCATTTT	CSARRGLGLYLSNQPQHF
TRBV2	NA	NA	TRBJ2-7	TGTGCCAGCAGCCCGACAGGGACTCCCTACGAGCAGTACTTC	CASSPTGTPYEQYF
TRBV9	NA	TRBD1	TRBJ1-6	TGTGCCAGCAGCGTGAGTTCGGGACAGGGGTCCGTAGGGTCACCCCTCCACTTT	CASSVSSGQGSVGSPLHF
TRBV5-5	NA	NA	TRBJ2-1	TGTGCCAGCAGCTTACAGGCCTTCAATGAGCAGTTCTTC	CASSLQAFNEQFF
TRBV10-3	NA	TRBD2	TRBJ2-2	TGTGCCATCAGTAGGGGACTAGCAGCTTCGAACACCGGGGAGCTGTTTTTT	CAISRGLAASNTGELFF
TRBV10-3	NA	TRBD1	TRBJ1-1	TGTGCCATCAGCCCAGTCCCGGGACAGGGTAGGAAAACTGAAGCTTTCTTT	CAISPVPGQGRKTEAFF
TRBV6-6	NA	NA	TRBJ2-3	TGTGCCAGCAGCTACCAGGGGCATGCAGATACGCAGTATTTT	CASSYQGHADTQYF
TRBV7-9	NA	TRBD1	TRBJ2-7	TGTGCCGGTGGACAGGGAGACGACGAGCAGTACTTC	CAGGQGDDEQYF
TRBV10-3	few	TRBD2	TRBJ2-7	TGTGCCATCAGGACTAGCGGGAGGGAGCAGTACTTC	CAIRTSGREQYF
TRBV7-9	NA	NA	TRBJ1-2	TGTGCCAGCAGCCCGCACAGGGTATTGAACTATGGCTACACCTTC	CASSPHRVLNYGYTF
TRBV28	few	NA	TRBJ2-3	TGTGCCAGCACCGTGGGGCGGAACACGGATACGCAGTATTTT	CASTVGRNTDTQYF
TRBV9	NA	NA	TRBJ2-5	TGTGCCAGCAGCGTAGAAAGCAGACCCCAAGAGACCCAGTACTTC	CASSVESRPQETQYF
TRBV20-1	few	NA	TRBJ2-5	TGCAGTGCTTACCGACCCGGGCCACAAGAGACCCAGTACTTC	CSAYRPGPQETQYF
TRBV7-8	NA	TRBD2	TRBJ2-1	TGTGCCAGCAGCTCTAGCGGGGCGAGCTCCTACAATGAGCAGTTCTTC	CASSSSGASSYNEQFF
TRBV25-1	NA	TRBD2	TRBJ2-5	TGTGCCAGCAGTGAGCCGGGACTAGCAGTTCGGGGAGAGACCCAGTACTTC	CASSEPGLAVRGETQYF
TRBV25-1	NA	TRBD1	TRBJ2-5	TGTGCCAGCAGTGATCAACGGACAGGGACGGTGGAGACCCAGTACTTC	CASSDQRTGTVETQYF
TRBV28	few	TRBD2	TRBJ2-7	TGTGCCAGCTCAATGGGGACTAGCGGGGGGGCCCCCCACGAGCAGTACTTC	CASSMGTSGGAPHEQYF
TRBV28	NA	NA	TRBJ1-4	TGTGCCAGCAGTTCGGCGACAGGCGATCGGGGGAAACTGTTTTTT	CASSSATGDRGKLFF
TRBV5-1	few	TRBD1	TRBJ1-1	TGCGCCAGCAGCTTAGTTCCTACAGGGGGCGACACTGAAGCTTTCTTT	CASSLVPTGGDTEAFF
TRBV29-1	NA	TRBD2	TRBJ2-3	TGCAGCGTTAAAAGGACTAGCCTGACAGATACGCAGTATTTT	CSVKRTSLTDTQYF
TRBV5-1	NA	NA	TRBJ2-7	TGCGCCAGCAGCTTGGGGATTACAGGCAGAGACGAGCAGTACTTC	CASSLGITGRDEQYF
TRBV5-1	NA	TRBD1	TRBJ2-1	TGCGCCAGCAGCTCAATAAGAGACAGGGTACGCAATGAGCAGTTCTTC	CASSSIRDRVRNEQFF
TRBV21-1	NA	NA	TRBJ1-6	TGTGCCAGCAGCAAAGCGCTGGCGGCCAATTCACCCCTCCACTTT	CASSKALAANSPLHF
TRBV28	NA	NA	TRBJ1-2	TGTGCCAGCAGTTTATTCTCTCGAAGGGACGTGCCTGGCTACACCTTC	CASSLFSRRDVPGYTF
TRBV6-2/TRBV6-3	NA	NA	TRBJ2-3	TGTGCCAGTAGTTACTCGGCCAAATTCCCAGATACGCAGTATTTT	CASSYSAKFPDTQYF
TRBV13	NA	NA	TRBJ2-3	TGTGCCAGCAGCTTGGAGGAAAGCACAGATACGCAGTATTTT	CASSLEESTDTQYF
TRBV11-2	NA	NA	TRBJ2-3	TGTGCCAGCAGCTTTACAAGGACGCGGCCAGATACGCAGTATTTT	CASSFTRTRPDTQYF
TRBV20-1	once	TRBD1	TRBJ1-4	TGCAGTGCTAGAGACCAGAGACCGGGACAGACTAATGAAAAACTGTTTTTT	CSARDQRPGQTNEKLFF
TRBV12-3/TRBV12-4	few	NA	TRBJ2-1	TGTGCCAGCAGAGGACCGGGACTCAGGGGGGAGGATGAGCAGTTCTTC	CASRGPGLRGEDEQFF
TRBV27	NA	NA	TRBJ1-1	TGTGCCAGCAGTTTAAGCTCAGCCTTGAGGACTGAAGCTTTCTTT	CASSLSSALRTEAFF
TRBV29-1	NA	TRBD1	TRBJ2-6	TGCAGCGTTGAGACAGGGGGAAGCGATGGGGCCAACGTCCTGACTTTC	CSVETGGSDGANVLTF